The sequence of this T cell receptor beta chain was determined in a study of blood T cell repertoires in COVID-19. Study-level background: Acute and convalescent COVID-19 samples came from the United States, Italy and Spain. T cells, B-cell-depleted T cells, or PBMCs supplied cDNA or gDNA.

The CDR3 totals 12 residues. Germline-derived CDR1 and CDR2 are MNHEY and SVGAGI. Trimming removed 5 bases at V and 4 bases at J, with 9 bases between. About this clone itself: Other DNA sequences from this sample encode an identical CDR3 as well.

Per the original data handling: Reference gene primers were amplified, and this amplification served to estimate nucleated cell counts. The repertoire was sequenced with immunoSEQ multiplex PCR; TCRdb's copy has only in-frame clones and lacks some. For V, J and clone size, that table is used; D and trimming come from the DNA. The sample holds more than 150,000 clones; under 90% are singletons and the top ten take roughly 14%. The chain combines TRBV6-5 with TRBJ2-7, with TRBD2 as a possible D gene (6 bases). The clonotype comes from a man younger than 40 with active or convalescent COVID-19. Input material: peripheral blood. CDR3 sequence reads: CASSPGLYEQYF. DNA of the CDR3: TGTGCCAGCAGTCCGGGACTTTACGAGCAGTACTTC.